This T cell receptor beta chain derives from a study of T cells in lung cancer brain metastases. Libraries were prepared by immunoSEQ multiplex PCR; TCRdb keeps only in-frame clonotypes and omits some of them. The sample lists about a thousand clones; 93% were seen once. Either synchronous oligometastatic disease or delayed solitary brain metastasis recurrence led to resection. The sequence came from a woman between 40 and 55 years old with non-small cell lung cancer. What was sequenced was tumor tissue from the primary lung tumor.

The CDR3 region has the DNA TGCGCCAGCAGTGCTTTTGGTGAGCAGTTCTTC. Translation: CASSAFGEQFF. The V call is TRBV10-1, the J call TRBJ2-1; D call uncertain. V dropped 4 bases and J dropped 9 bases, with 7 bases sitting between them. There are 11 residues in the CDR3. The germline CDR1 and CDR2 sequences are WNHNN and SYGVQD (reference sequence).